One and the same sample provided the 21 T cell receptor beta chains below, sequenced in a study of T cell clonality in common variable immunodeficiency. Libraries were prepared by immunoSEQ multiplex PCR; TCRdb keeps only in-frame clonotypes and omits some of them. Sampling found 30,000 to 35,000 clones, none seen once. No antigen has been assigned to these receptors. General observations from the study: Fewer deletions and N-nucleotide insertions were reportedly seen in common variable immunodeficiency TCR beta sequences.

The specimen sequenced was peripheral blood mononuclear cells. The receptors originated from a human donor with common variable immunodeficiency.

This clone was counted at least ten times. With the read ending 3 residues before the CDR3 end, the germline J gene is used to fill in that end. This chain joins TRBV5-1 and TRBJ2-7, with TRBD1 identical over 8 bases. The germline V gene encodes CDR1 SGHRS and CDR2 YFSETQ. V dropped 4 bases and J dropped 4; count of bases not matched to a gene: 7. This CDR3 spans 14 amino acids. The sequenced CDR3 bases are TGCGCCAGCAGCCCCTCAGGGGGCTGGTACGAG. This translates into CASSPSGGWYE. In full, the CDR3 is CASSPSGGWYEQYF.

The covered CDR3 bases are TGTGCCAGCAGCTCCCCGGGGGGCACTGAA. It specifies CASSSPGGTE. The full-length CDR3 reads as CASSSPGGTEAFF. The chain employs TRBV11-2 and TRBJ1-1; D is perhaps TRBD1 (5 bases). The missing CDR3 end, 3 residues past where the read stops, is filled in from the germline J gene. Germline assignment: CDR1 SGHAT and CDR2 FQNNGV. The germline V and J ends were trimmed by 4 bases and 4 bases, with 10 bases remaining between them. CDR3 length: 13 amino acids.

This clone was seen ten or more times. The read ends 3 residues shy of where the CDR3 ends; the end is completed using the germline J gene. The rearrangement joins TRBV4-2 to TRBJ1-5; D may be TRBD1 (5 bases). V dropped 0 bases and J dropped 0 bases, with 12 bases sitting between them. The CDR3 extends over 17 amino acids. Germline V gene data show CDR1 as LGHNA and CDR2 as YNFKEQ. Partial CDR3 DNA: TGTGCCAGCAGCCAAGAGGGGGGGATACATAGCAATCAGCCC. Translation: CASSQEGGIHSNQP. The full CDR3 reads CASSQEGGIHSNQPQHF.

This clone was seen more than once but under ten times. The read terminates 3 residues before the CDR3 end, so the remaining end is supplied by the germline J gene. The chain employs TRBV7-7 and TRBJ2-7; D may be TRBD1 (6 bases). The CDR3 loop spans 15 amino acids. V shed 2 bases and J shed 2 bases, with 13 bases lying between them. CDR1 is SSHAT, CDR2 FNYEAQ, per germline (reference sequence). The CDR3 bases that were read are TGTGCCAGCAGCTTAACGGCAGGGGAAACCTACGAG. This gives the protein CASSLTAGETYE. The full CDR3 is CASSLTAGETYEQYF.

This clone has at least ten counts. The missing CDR3 end, 3 residues past where the read stops, is filled in from the germline J gene. The chain recombines TRBV18 with TRBJ2-7; D may be TRBD1 (5 bases). V lost 1 base, J lost 2 bases, and 12 bases lay in between. Germline V lookup: CDR1 KGHSH, CDR2 LQKENI. CDR3 length: 15 residues. The chain's CDR3 is CASSPRDRPPYEQYF. Partial CDR3 DNA: TGTGCCAGCTCACCACGTGACAGACCCCCCTACGAG. The whole variable domain, filled in from reference TRBV18 and TRBJ2-7, reads NAGVMQNPRHLVRRRGQEARLRCSPMKGHSHVYWYRQLPEEGLKFMVYLQKENIIDESGMPKERFSAEFPKEGPSILRIQQVVRGDSAAYFCASSPRDRPPYEQYFGPGTRLTVT.

The table lists this clone with a few counts. The read ends 3 residues early relative to the CDR3; the germline J gene fills the gap. The chain joins TRBV5-1 to TRBJ2-2; 8 positions agree with TRBD2. In germline, CDR1 is SGHRS, CDR2 YFSETQ. This CDR3 comprises 15 residues. The ends lost 6 bases at V and 4 bases at J; junction bases unmatched: 8. CDR3 DNA (partial): TGCGCCAGCACAATTGGACTAGCAGGCACCGGGGAG. This sequence encodes CASTIGLAGTGE. The whole CDR3 region reads CASTIGLAGTGELFF.

This clone has a count of ten or more. The DNA read from the CDR3 is TGCGCCAGCAGCCAAGTAGTGGCGGGGGTTGGGGCCAACGTC. Translating it yields CASSQVVAGVGANV. The CDR3, in full, reads CASSQVVAGVGANVLTF. The rearrangement uses TRBV4-1 and TRBJ2-6; TRBD2 agrees at 7 bases. The read is 3 residues too short to cover the CDR3 end, so that end is filled in from the germline J gene. This CDR3 is built from 17 residues. Germline V gene data show CDR1 as MGHRA and CDR2 as YSYEKL. The V gene end was trimmed by 1 base and the J gene end by 3 bases; junction bases not matched to a gene: 6.

This clone was detected only a few times. CDR3 bases read: TGTGCCAGCAGCCTAGGGGCATACGAG. It specifies CASSLGAYE. In full, the CDR3 reads CASSLGAYEQYF. The rearrangement links TRBV11-2 to TRBJ2-7; tentative D call: TRBD1 (5 bases). The read terminates 3 residues ahead of where the CDR3 ends, so the germline J gene completes it. This CDR3 comprises 12 residues. CDR1 and CDR2 (germline): SGHAT, FQNNGV. Trimming took 5 bases from V and 4 from J, leaving 9 bases between them.

This clone was recorded many times. The CDR3 end lies 3 residues beyond the end of the read and is filled in from the germline J gene. The V call is TRBV7-3, the J call TRBJ2-1; D is possibly TRBD1 (6 bases). Germline V gene lookup returns CDR1 SGHTA and CDR2 FQGTGA. The CDR3 contains 18 residues. Trimming stripped 1 base from V and 0 bases from J, with 16 bases between. CDR3 amino acids: CASSLSGGRPLSYNEQFF. The DNA read from the CDR3 is TGTGCCAGCAGCTTAAGTGGGGGCAGGCCCCTCTCCTACAATGAG.

With respect to this clone: The CDR3 end falls 3 residues outside the read, so it is completed with the germline J gene. This sequence joins TRBV19 and TRBJ1-1; D is perhaps TRBD1 (5 bases). Germline CDR1 is LNHDA and CDR2 is SQIVND (reference sequence). V gave up 0 bases and J gave up 4 bases, with 9 bases separating them. CDR3 size: 14 residues. The CDR3 here is CASSIDGGVTEAFF. The CDR3 bases that were read are TGTGCCAGTAGTATAGATGGGGGGGTCACTGAA.

In its sample, this clone was seen a few times. The CDR3 extends 3 residues past the end of the read, so its final part is completed from the germline J gene. V usage is TRBV20-1 and J usage is TRBJ2-7; 12 positions agree with TRBD2. The CDR3 is 16 residues long. CDR1 and CDR2 (germline): DFQATT, SNEGSKA (reference sequence). Losses at the gene ends were 1 base for V and 2 bases for J; bases not matched to a gene: 6. The CDR3 is CSARGLAGVNTYEQYF. CDR3 bases read: TGCAGTGCTAGAGGACTAGCGGGAGTTAACACCTACGAG.

On this clone itself: The missing CDR3 end, 3 residues past where the read stops, is filled in from the germline J gene. V and J are TRBV11-3 and TRBJ2-5; D unclear. V gave up 3 bases and J gave up 3 bases, with 5 bases separating them. This CDR3 contains 12 residues. Germline V gene data show CDR1 as SGHNT and CDR2 as YENEEA. CDR3 sequence: CASSFVEETQYF. The sequenced CDR3 bases are TGTGCCAGCAGCTTCGTTGAAGAGACC.

Only a few counts were recorded for this clone. The observed sequence ends 3 residues before the CDR3 terminus, with the missing tail filled in from the germline J gene. The chain carries TRBV30 and TRBJ1-1; 7 bases are a match to TRBD1. Germline loops: CDR1 GTSNPN, CDR2 SVGIG (reference sequence). V shed 0 bases, J shed 4 bases, and the junction held 5 bases outside the gene matches. The CDR3 loop spans 14 amino acids. The chain's CDR3 is CAWSVRSGGTEAFF. CDR3 DNA, as far as it was read: TGTGCCTGGAGTGTACGGTCAGGGGGCACTGAA.

This clone was counted at least ten times. From the germline J gene comes the end of the CDR3, since the read stops 3 residues before it. The chain recombines TRBV5-5 with TRBJ2-3; TRBD1 matches at 7 bases. J was trimmed by 0 bases and V by 3 bases; bases with no gene match: 4. The CDR3 is 15 amino acids. Germline loops: CDR1 SGHKS, CDR2 YYEKEE (reference sequence). Here the CDR3 reads CASSWGQTSTDTQYF. The CDR3 bases that were read are TGTGCCAGCAGCTGGGGACAGACTAGCACAGATACG. The variable domain in full, completed from reference TRBV5-5 and TRBJ2-3, reads DAGVTQSPTHLIKTRGQQVTLRCSPISGHKSVSWYQQVLGQGPQFIFQYYEKEERGRGNFPDRFSARQFPNYSSELNVNALLLGDSALYLCASSWGQTSTDTQYFGPGTRLTVL.

This clone was observed many times. The sequence runs out 3 residues before the end of the CDR3; the remainder is reconstructed from the germline J gene. The chain combines TRBV18 with TRBJ1-5, with TRBD1 matching 7 bases. CDR1 is KGHSH and CDR2 is LQKENI in the germline V gene. CDR3 length: 12 residues. V lost 5 bases and J lost 8; bases outside the gene matches: 3. The CDR3 bases that were read are TGTGCCAGCTCAGACAGGGCCAAGCCC. The encoded protein is CASSDRAKP. In full, the CDR3 reads CASSDRAKPQHF.

For this clone: The CDR3 is cut off 3 residues early in the read; its end comes from the germline J gene. V and J are TRBV7-3 and TRBJ2-3, with 9 positions matching TRBD2. Germline loops: CDR1 SGHTA, CDR2 FQGTGA. This CDR3 has 16 residues. V lost 4 bases, J lost 2 bases, and 7 bases stayed unmatched. CDR3 sequence reads: CASSSGTSRLTDTQYF. The CDR3 bases that were read are TGTGCCAGCAGCTCCGGGACTAGCAGACTCACAGATACG.

There are a few counts of this clone. The CDR3 is cut off 3 residues early in the read; its end comes from the germline J gene. The chain links TRBV2 to TRBJ2-3, with D possibly TRBD1 on 6 matching bases. This CDR3 has 15 amino acids. The germline V gene has CDR1 SNHLY and CDR2 FYNNEI. Deletions cut 7 bases from V and 0 bases from J, with 14 bases between. The CDR3 bases that were read are TGTGCCAGCATAGGGGGTGAGCGGAGCACAGATACG. Its protein product is CASIGGERSTDT. The complete CDR3 sequence is CASIGGERSTDTQYF.

This clone was observed a handful of times. The CDR3 bases that were read are TGTGCCAGCAGCTTAGATGGGGGCTGGGATGAG. It translates to CASSLDGGWDE. The CDR3 in full is CASSLDGGWDEQFF. V gene TRBV11-1 combines with J gene TRBJ2-1, with a possible D match to TRBD1 (6 bases). The read falls 3 residues short of the CDR3 end, and the missing part is taken from the germline J gene. The CDR3 spans 14 residues. V was shortened by 1 base and J by 8 bases, with 12 bases between the two germline ends. Germline lookup yields CDR1 SGHAT and CDR2 FQDESV (reference sequence).

In the case of this clone: The read gets to within 3 residues of the CDR3 end, and the germline J gene fills in the rest. V usage is TRBV7-2 and J usage is TRBJ2-5, with D maybe TRBD2 (7 bases). This CDR3 has 15 residues. The germline CDR1 and CDR2 sequences are SGHTA and FQGNSA. Trimming pared 3 bases from V and 4 bases from J, leaving 15 bases between. CDR3 sequence: CASSLARGAGETQYF. The DNA read from the CDR3 is TGTGCCAGCAGCTTGGCCCGGGGGGCGGGAGAGACC.

This clone appeared many times. Read coverage stops 3 residues before the CDR3 terminus; the germline J gene supplies the remainder. The chain is built from TRBV6-1 and TRBJ1-5; D is unclear. Trimming shortened V by 4 bases and J by 4 bases, and 2 bases separated the two germline ends. CDR3 length: 11 amino acids. Germline CDR1 is MNHNS and CDR2 is SASEGT. Partial CDR3 DNA: TGTGCCAGCAGTGCGAATCAGCCC. Translating it yields CASSANQP. The whole CDR3 sequence is CASSANQPQHF.

As for this clone: The read stops 3 residues short of the end of the CDR3; the missing end is completed from the germline J gene. The V gene is TRBV5-1, the J gene TRBJ2-5, with 12 bases matching TRBD2. From germline, CDR1 is SGHRS and CDR2 YFSETQ. V trimming: 5 bases; J trimming: 4 bases; junction bases outside the gene matches: 6. The CDR3 sequence is 15 residues long. Incomplete CDR3 DNA: TGCGCCAGCAGGCAAGGGACTAGCGGGCGAGAGACC. As protein: CASRQGTSGRET. The whole CDR3 is CASRQGTSGRETQYF.